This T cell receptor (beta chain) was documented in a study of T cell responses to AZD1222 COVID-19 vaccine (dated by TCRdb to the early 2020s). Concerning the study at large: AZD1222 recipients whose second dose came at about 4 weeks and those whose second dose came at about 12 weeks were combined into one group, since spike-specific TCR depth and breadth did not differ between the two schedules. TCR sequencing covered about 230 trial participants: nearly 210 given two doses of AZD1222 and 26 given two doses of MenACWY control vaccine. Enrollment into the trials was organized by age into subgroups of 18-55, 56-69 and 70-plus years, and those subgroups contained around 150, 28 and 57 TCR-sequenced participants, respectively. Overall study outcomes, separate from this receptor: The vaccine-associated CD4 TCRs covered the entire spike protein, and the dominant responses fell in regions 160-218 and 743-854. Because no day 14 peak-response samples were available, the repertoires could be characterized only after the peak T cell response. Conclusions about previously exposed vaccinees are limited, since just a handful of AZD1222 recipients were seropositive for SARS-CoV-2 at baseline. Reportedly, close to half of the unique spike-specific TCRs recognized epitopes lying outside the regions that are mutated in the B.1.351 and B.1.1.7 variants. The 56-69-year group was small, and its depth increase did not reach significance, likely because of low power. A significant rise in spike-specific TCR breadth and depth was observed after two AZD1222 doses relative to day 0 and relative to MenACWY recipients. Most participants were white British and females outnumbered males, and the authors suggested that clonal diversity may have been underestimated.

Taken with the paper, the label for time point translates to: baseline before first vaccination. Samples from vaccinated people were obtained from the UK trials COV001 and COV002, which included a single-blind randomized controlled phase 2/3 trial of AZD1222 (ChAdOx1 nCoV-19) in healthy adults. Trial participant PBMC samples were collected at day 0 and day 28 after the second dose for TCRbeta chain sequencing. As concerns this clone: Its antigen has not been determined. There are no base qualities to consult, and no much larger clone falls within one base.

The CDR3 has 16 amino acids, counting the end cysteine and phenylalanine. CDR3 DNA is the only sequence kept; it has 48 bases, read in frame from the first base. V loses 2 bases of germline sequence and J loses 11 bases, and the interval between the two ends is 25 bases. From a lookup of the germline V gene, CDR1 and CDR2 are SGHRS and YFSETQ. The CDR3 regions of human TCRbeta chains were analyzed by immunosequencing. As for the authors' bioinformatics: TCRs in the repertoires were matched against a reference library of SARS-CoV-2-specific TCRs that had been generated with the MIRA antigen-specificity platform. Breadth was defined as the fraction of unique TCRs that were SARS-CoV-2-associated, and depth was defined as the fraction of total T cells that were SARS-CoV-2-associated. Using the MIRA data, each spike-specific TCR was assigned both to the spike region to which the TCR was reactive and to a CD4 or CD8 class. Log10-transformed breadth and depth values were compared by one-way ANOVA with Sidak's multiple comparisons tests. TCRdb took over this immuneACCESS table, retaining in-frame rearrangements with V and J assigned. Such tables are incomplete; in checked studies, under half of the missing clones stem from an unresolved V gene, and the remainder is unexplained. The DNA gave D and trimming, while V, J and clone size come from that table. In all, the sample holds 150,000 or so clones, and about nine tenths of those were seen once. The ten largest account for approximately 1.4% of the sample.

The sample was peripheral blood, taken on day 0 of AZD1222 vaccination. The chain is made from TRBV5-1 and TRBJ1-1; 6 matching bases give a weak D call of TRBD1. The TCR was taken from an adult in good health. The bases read TGCGCCAGCAGCTTCCAAGGACAGTTTCAGTTGGCCGAGGCTTTCTTT. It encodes CASSFQGQFQLAEAFF.